Reported below is one TCR beta chain. Its target is not known. The data were taken from a study of beta chain features in type 1 diabetes. Study-wide results and caveats: All four CD4+ subsets from Type 1 diabetes patients carried moderately but significantly shorter TCRB CDR3s.

All of the isolated RNA was reverse transcribed, so expressed TCRB transcripts were sequenced. Profiling relied on immunoSEQ multiplex PCR, and the TCRdb table lists in-frame clones only, not all of them. Seen here are fewer than 300,000 clones, roughly 20% observed once, and the top ten hold 0.028%. The source is a woman in her thirties or forties with type 1 diabetes. The sample comprised naive CD4+ T cells from blood.

CDR3 DNA: TGTGCCAGCAGCCTAGCGGGGGGTCGGTCGGAGACCCAGTACTTC. This translates into CASSLAGGRSETQYF. This sequence joins TRBV9 and TRBJ2-5; 11 bases fit TRBD2. The CDR3 runs to 15 residues. J lost 5 bases, V lost 4 bases, and 7 bases had no gene match. CDR1 is SGDLS, CDR2 YYNGEE, per germline.